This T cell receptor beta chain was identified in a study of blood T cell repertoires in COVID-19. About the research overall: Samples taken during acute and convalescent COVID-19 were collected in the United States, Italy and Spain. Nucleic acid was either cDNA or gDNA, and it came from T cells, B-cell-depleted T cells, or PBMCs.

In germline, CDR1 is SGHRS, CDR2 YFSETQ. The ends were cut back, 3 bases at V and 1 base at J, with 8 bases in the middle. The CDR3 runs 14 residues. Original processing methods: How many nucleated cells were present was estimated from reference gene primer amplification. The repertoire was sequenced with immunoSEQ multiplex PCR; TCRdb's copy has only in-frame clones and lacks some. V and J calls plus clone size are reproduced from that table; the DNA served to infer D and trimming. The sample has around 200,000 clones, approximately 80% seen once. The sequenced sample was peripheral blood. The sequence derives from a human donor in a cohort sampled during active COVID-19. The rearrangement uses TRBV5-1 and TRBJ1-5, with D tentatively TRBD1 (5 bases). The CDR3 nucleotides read TGCGCCAGCAGCTGGGGGGACAGCAATCAGCCCCAGCATTTT. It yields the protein CASSWGDSNQPQHF.